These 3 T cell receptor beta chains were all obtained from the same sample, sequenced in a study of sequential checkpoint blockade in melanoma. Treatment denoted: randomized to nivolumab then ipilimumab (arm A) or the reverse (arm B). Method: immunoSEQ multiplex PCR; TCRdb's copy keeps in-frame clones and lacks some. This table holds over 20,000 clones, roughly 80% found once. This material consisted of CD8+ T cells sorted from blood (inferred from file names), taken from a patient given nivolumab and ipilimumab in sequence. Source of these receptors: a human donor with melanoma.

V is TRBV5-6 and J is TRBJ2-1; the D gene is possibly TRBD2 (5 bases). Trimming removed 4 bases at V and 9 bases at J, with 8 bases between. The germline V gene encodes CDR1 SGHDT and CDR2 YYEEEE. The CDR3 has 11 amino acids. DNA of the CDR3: TGTGCCAGCAGCACCACTAGTGAGCAGTTCTTC. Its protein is CASSTTSEQFF.

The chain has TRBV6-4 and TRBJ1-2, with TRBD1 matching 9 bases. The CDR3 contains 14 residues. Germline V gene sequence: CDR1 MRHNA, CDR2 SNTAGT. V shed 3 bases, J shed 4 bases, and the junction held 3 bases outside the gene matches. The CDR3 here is CASSEQGAGYGYTF. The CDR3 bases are TGTGCCAGCAGTGAACAGGGGGCGGGCTATGGCTACACCTTC.

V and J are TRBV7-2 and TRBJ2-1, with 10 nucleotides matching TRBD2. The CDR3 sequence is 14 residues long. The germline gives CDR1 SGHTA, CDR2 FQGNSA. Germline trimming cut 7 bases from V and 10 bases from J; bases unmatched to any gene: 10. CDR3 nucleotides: TGTGCCAGCACCTATCTAGCGGGAGTTCGGGAGCAGTTCTTC. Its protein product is CASTYLAGVREQFF.